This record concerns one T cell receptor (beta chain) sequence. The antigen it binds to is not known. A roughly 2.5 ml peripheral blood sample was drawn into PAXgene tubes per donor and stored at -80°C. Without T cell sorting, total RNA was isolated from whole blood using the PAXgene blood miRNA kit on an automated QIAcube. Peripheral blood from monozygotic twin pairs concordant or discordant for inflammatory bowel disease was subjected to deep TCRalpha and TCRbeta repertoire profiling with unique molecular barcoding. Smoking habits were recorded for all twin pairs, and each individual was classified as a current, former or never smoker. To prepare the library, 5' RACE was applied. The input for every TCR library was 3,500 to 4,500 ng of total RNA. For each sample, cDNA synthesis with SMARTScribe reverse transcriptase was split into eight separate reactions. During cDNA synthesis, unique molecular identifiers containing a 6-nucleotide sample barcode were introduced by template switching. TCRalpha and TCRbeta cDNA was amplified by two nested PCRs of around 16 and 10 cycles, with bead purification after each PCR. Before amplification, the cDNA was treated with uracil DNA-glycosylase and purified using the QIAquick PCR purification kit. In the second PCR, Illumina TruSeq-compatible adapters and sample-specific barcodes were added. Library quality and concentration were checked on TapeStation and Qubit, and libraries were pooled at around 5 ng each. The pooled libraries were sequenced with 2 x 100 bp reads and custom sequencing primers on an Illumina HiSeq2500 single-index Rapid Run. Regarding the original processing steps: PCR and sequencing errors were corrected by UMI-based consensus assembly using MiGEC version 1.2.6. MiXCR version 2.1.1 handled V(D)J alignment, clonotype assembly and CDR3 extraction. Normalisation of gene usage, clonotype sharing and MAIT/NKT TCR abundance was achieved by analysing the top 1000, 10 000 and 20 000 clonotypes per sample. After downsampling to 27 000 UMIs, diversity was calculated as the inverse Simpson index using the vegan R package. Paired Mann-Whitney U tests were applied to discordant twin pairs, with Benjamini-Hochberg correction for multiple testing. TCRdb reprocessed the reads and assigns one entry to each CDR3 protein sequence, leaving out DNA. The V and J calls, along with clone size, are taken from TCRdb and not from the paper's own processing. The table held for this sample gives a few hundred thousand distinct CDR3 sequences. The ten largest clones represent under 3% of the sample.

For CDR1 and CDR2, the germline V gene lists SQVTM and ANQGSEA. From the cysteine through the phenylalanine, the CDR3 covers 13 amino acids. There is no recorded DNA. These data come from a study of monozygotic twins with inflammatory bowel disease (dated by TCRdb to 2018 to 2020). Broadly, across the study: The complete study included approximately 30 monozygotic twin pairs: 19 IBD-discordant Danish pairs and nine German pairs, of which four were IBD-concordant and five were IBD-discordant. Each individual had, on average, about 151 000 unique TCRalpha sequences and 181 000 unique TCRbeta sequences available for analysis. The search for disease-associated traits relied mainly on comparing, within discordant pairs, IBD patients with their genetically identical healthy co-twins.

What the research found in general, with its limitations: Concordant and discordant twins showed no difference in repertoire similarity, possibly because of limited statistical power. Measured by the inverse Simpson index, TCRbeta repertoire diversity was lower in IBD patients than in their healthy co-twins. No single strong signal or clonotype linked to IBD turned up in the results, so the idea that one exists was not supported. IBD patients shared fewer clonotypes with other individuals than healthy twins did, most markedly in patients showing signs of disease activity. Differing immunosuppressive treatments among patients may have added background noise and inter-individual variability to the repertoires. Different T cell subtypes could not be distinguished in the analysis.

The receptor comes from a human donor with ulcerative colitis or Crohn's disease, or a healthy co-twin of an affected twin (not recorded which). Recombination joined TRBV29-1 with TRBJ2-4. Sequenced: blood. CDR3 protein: CSVSTLAKNIQYF.